The clone carrying this TCR beta chain was picked up one time. Only in-frame clones appear in the TCRdb table, and some are missing; sequencing was by immunoSEQ multiplex PCR. The data contain 75,000 to 100,000 clones, around 94% of them singletons. These data come from a study of technical replicates of blood from a few donors. The sequencing sample was made of T cells isolated from PBMCs. The receptor's source is a human donor in good health.

DNA of the CDR3: TGTGCCACGAAATGGACAGACGCTAACTATGGCTACACCTTC. This codes for CATKWTDANYGYTF. The chain couples TRBV19 to TRBJ1-2; perhaps TRBD1 as D (6 bases). The CDR3 covers 14 residues. Germline V gene sequence: CDR1 LNHDA, CDR2 SQIVND (reference sequence). Trimming cost V 10 bases and J 0 bases, with 15 bases left between them.